This T cell receptor beta chain was identified in a study of neoadjuvant anti-PD-1 for oral cavity cancer. Study summary: Around day 43, patients without progression received a fourth nivolumab dose before surgery.

Germline assignment: CDR1 SEHNR and CDR2 FQNEAQ (reference sequence). V lost 9 bases and J 0 bases, leaving 12 bases between the germline ends. The CDR3 is 15 amino acids. Points from the study as a whole: Post-nivolumab, blood T cell clonality was significantly elevated in non-responders.

These oral cavity squamous cell carcinomas were HPV-negative and locally advanced. As for this clone: Antigen: not known.

Six replicates per PBMC sample, mostly from roughly 470 ng of genomic DNA. Only in-frame clones appear in the TCRdb table, and some are missing; sequencing was by immunoSEQ multiplex PCR. The sample lists fewer than 20,000 clones; 65% to 75% were seen once. The chain joins TRBV7-9 to TRBJ2-6; TRBD1 or TRBD2 may be the D gene (6 bases each). The receptor was isolated from a person aged 40 to 85 with oral cavity squamous cell carcinoma. This specimen was PBMCs, taken before nivolumab (anti-PD-1) treatment. CDR3 nucleotide sequence: TGTGCCAGTTCGGGGGCCTCCTCTGGGGCCAACGTCCTGACTTTC. Translated: CASSGASSGANVLTF.